This T cell receptor beta chain was captured in a study of T cell responses to AZD1222 COVID-19 vaccine. This table comes from immunoSEQ multiplex PCR, and its TCRdb copy is limited to in-frame clones, with some not included. This table has some 130,000 clones, around 93% appearing once. The CDR3 covers 14 residues. Germline CDR1 and CDR2: KGHSH and LQKENI. Trimming took 1 base from V and 7 from J, leaving 8 bases between them. This chain connects TRBV18 to TRBJ1-6; tentative D call: TRBD1 (5 bases). This clonotype originated in an adult who received the AZD1222 COVID-19 vaccine. Sequenced here: peripheral blood, sampled 28 days after the second AZD1222 dose. CDR3 in DNA: TGTGCCAGCTCACCACAGGACAAGAATTCACCCCTCCACTTT. Encoded protein: CASSPQDKNSPLHF.